The 25 T cell receptor beta chains given below trace back to one sample, sequenced in a study of type 1 and type 2 diabetes patients. Genomic DNA was the PCR template. A primer set of 30 forward and 13 reverse primers amplified the CDR3. TCRdb independently ran MiXCR on the multiplex PCR reads; one entry per CDR3 protein. The data contain fewer than 350,000 distinct CDR3 sequences, around 47% of them seen just once; the ten biggest clones take up approximately 15%. The sequenced sample consisted of peripheral blood mononuclear cells (PBMCs). These receptors were collected from a young man with type 2 diabetes.

The V and J genes are TRBV20-1 and TRBJ2-3, with D hard to call. The V end was cut by 0 bases, the J end by 7 bases, with 5 bases between. Germline V gives CDR1 DFQATT, CDR2 SNEGSKA (reference sequence). CDR3 size: 11 residues. The DNA for the CDR3 is TGCAGTGCTAGAGAGGTGAATACGCAGTATTTT. Encoded protein: CSAREVNTQYF.

This clonotype came up once. The germline gene is not matched at one end of the junction; a read error may be the cause. The chain has TRBV10-2 and TRBJ1-1, with 9 bases fitting TRBD1. This CDR3 comprises 15 residues. CDR1 and CDR2 (germline): WSHSY, SAAADI. The CDR3 bases are TGTGCCAGCAGTTTAACATGGACAGGGGACACTGAAGCTTTCTTT. It specifies CASSLTWTGDTEAFF.

The chain has TRBV30 and TRBJ1-4, with D maybe TRBD1 (5 bases). Germline V gives CDR1 GTSNPN, CDR2 SVGIG (reference sequence). The CDR3 is made up of 12 amino acids. The V end was cut by 6 bases, the J end by 9 bases, with 14 bases between. As DNA, the CDR3 is TGTGCCTGCGGGTGGGGGGATAAAAAACTGTTTTTT. It encodes CACGWGDKKLFF. The entire variable domain, with the rest obtained from reference TRBV30 and TRBJ1-4, is as follows: SQTIHQWPATLVQPVGSPLSLECTVEGTSNPNLYWYRQAAGRGLQLLFYSVGIGQISSEVPQNLSASRPQDRQFILSSKKLLLSDSGFYLCACGWGDKKLFFGSGTQLSVL.

This clonotype came up many times. The J gene is TRBJ2-6, the V gene TRBV2; the match to TRBD1 covers 8 bases. CDR1 is SNHLY, CDR2 FYNNEI, per germline. There are 17 residues in the CDR3. Trimming removed 4 bases from V and 0 bases from J; junction bases left unmatched: 5. Here the CDR3 DNA reads TGTGCCAGCAGTGTGGACAGGGTGACCTCTGGGGCCAACGTCCTGACTTTC. Amino acid sequence: CASSVDRVTSGANVLTF.

Worth noting for this clonotype: This may stem from a read error, because a much larger clone lies one nucleotide away. This chain uses TRBV19 with TRBJ1-5, with a tentative D call TRBD1 (6 bases). The CDR3 length is 16 residues. Per germline, CDR1 LNHDA and CDR2 SQIVND (reference sequence). CDR3 in DNA: TGTGCCAGTAGGAGTTGGGGTGCACAGGGAGGTCAGCCCCGGCATTTT. This encodes CASRSWGAQGGQPRHF.

Comments on this clonotype: An end of the junction differs from the germline gene, which may be a read error. The chain uses TRBV29-1 and TRBJ1-2, with D possibly TRBD1 on 6 matching bases. The V gene's germline CDR1 is SQVTM and CDR2 ANQGSEA. The CDR3 contains 14 residues. The CDR3 DNA reads TGCAGCGTTGAGGCGGGAGGGGGTGGCTATGGCCACACCTTC. Protein product: CSVEAGGGGYGHTF.

This clonotype turned up a few times. The chain employs TRBV5-1 and TRBJ1-1; D perhaps matches TRBD1 (5 bases). In germline, CDR1 is SGHRS, CDR2 YFSETQ. Trimming left V 1 base short and J 1 base short, with 8 bases between. The CDR3 length is 14 residues. The CDR3 region is CASSLFGGNTEAFF. CDR3 bases: TGCGCCAGCAGCTTGTTCGGGGGGAACACTGAAGCTTTCTTT.

This sequence joins TRBV2 and TRBJ1-6, with TRBD1 matching 10 bases. Germline trimming cut 8 bases from V and 3 bases from J; bases unmatched to any gene: 4. Germline CDR1 is SNHLY and CDR2 is FYNNEI. The CDR3 loop spans 15 amino acids. CDR3 loop: CASGDRGDYNSPLHF. In DNA form, the CDR3 reads TGTGCCAGCGGGGACAGGGGCGACTATAATTCACCCCTCCACTTT.

Concerning this clonotype itself: A much larger clone differs by one base, so this may be a read error. The chain couples TRBV15 to TRBJ1-1, with 7 bases matching TRBD1. This CDR3 is built from 15 residues. Germline values: CDR1 LNHNV, CDR2 YYDKDF (reference sequence). CDR3 sequence (DNA): TGTGCCACCAGCAGACCAACGGACAGGAACACTAAAGCTTTCTTT. This encodes CATSRPTDRNTKAFF.

This clonotype turned up a few times. J is TRBJ1-6 and V is TRBV19, with TRBD1 matching 7 bases. Trimming cost V 6 bases and J 4 bases; bases outside gene matches: 3. The CDR3 runs to 14 residues. Per germline, CDR1 LNHDA and CDR2 SQIVND (reference sequence). In DNA form, the CDR3 reads TGTGCCAGTAGGTCACAGGGGTATAATTCACCCCTCCACTTT. Its protein is CASRSQGYNSPLHF.

In its sample, this clonotype was seen many times. The chain carries TRBV7-3 and TRBJ2-2; D gene ambiguous. This CDR3 has 15 residues. V lost 0 bases and J lost 8, with 13 bases in between. Germline values: CDR1 SGHTA, CDR2 FQGTGA. CDR3 sequence: CASSLTNRVSGELFF. CDR3 DNA: TGTGCCAGCAGCTTAACGAATCGAGTTAGTGGGGAGCTGTTTTTT. Based on the CDR3 plus reference TRBV7-3 and TRBJ2-2, the full variable domain is GAGVSQTPSNKVTEKGKYVELRCDPISGHTALYWYRQSLGQGPEFLIYFQGTGAADDSGLPNDRFFAVRPEGSVSTLKIQRTERGDSAVYLCASSLTNRVSGELFFGEGSRLTVL.

This clonotype was detected only a few times. The chain recombines TRBV20-1 with TRBJ2-3, with D possibly matching TRBD1 (6 bases). With 4 bases removed from V and 4 bases from J, the gap between germline ends came to 15 bases. The CDR3 runs 14 residues. CDR1 DFQATT and CDR2 SNEGSKA come from the germline V gene (reference sequence). CDR3 in DNA: TGCAGTGCTATCCCTAGCTCAGGGGCAGATACGCAGTATTTT. This encodes CSAIPSSGADTQYF.

The J gene is TRBJ1-2, the V gene TRBV10-3, with D possibly matching TRBD1 (5 bases). CDR1 and CDR2 from the germline V gene are ENHRY and SYGVKD. The CDR3 runs 15 residues. Trimming took off 6 bases at V and 0 bases at J, with 14 bases between the two ends. CDR3 DNA sequence: TGTGCCATCAGGGAAGACAGCCGGCCTAACTATGGCTACACCTTC. Translation: CAIREDSRPNYGYTF.

The chain uses TRBV7-9 and TRBJ2-4; D perhaps matches TRBD2 (7 bases). The CDR3 is made up of 14 amino acids. V lost 2 bases and J lost 9, with 14 bases in between. Germline V CDR1 and CDR2: SEHNR, FQNEAQ (reference sequence). CDR3 protein: CASSLPGGLSIQYF. The CDR3 region has the DNA TGTGCCAGCAGCTTACCCGGGGGGCTGAGCATTCAGTACTTC.

The rearrangement links TRBV5-1 to TRBJ1-1; 7 nucleotides match TRBD1. Germline CDR1 is SGHRS and CDR2 is YFSETQ. This CDR3 contains 14 residues. J was trimmed by 4 bases and V by 5 bases; bases with no gene match: 8. The CDR3 coding sequence is TGCGCCAGCAGACAAGACAGGGCTCGCACTGAAGCTTTCTTT. Protein: CASRQDRARTEAFF.

This clonotype appeared a few times. This chain joins TRBV20-1 and TRBJ1-1, with 9 bases that match TRBD1. Germline CDR1 reads DFQATT; CDR2 reads SNEGSKA (reference sequence). The junction had 5 bases not matched to a gene; V was cut back by 6 bases and J by 0 bases. The CDR3 spans 14 residues. As DNA, the CDR3 is TGCAGTGCGGCTACAGGGGGCATGAACACTGAAGCTTTCTTT. It translates to CSAATGGMNTEAFF.

The V and J genes are TRBV13 and TRBJ1-5; 11 positions agree with TRBD1. Per the germline V gene, CDR1 is PRHDT and CDR2 is FYEKMQ (reference sequence). This CDR3 is built from 16 residues. Germline trimming cut 6 bases from V and 7 bases from J; bases unmatched to any gene: 11. The CDR3 protein is CASSEGTGGTGQPQHF. The CDR3 DNA sequence: TGTGCCAGCAGTGAAGGGACAGGGGGGACTGGGCAGCCCCAGCATTTT.

This clonotype was detected many times. V gene TRBV25-1 combines with J gene TRBJ1-4; D ambiguous. Trimming stripped 0 bases from V and 7 bases from J, with 0 bases between. This CDR3 is 11 amino acids long. Germline V CDR1 and CDR2: MGHDK, SYGVNS. CDR3 nucleotide sequence: TGTGCCAGCAGTGAATATGAAAAACTGTTTTTT. It translates to CASSEYEKLFF. Drawing the rest from reference TRBV25-1 and TRBJ1-4, the complete variable domain is EADIYQTPRYLVIGTGKKITLECSQTMGHDKMYWYQQDPGMELHLIHYSYGVNSTEKGDLSSESTVSRIRTEHFPLTLESARPSHTSQYLCASSEYEKLFFGSGTQLSVL.

The rearrangement joins TRBV7-2 to TRBJ2-5; 8 bases are a match to TRBD1. J was trimmed by 1 base and V by 5 bases; bases with no gene match: 15. The CDR3 has 18 amino acids. Germline lookup yields CDR1 SGHTA and CDR2 FQGNSA. The CDR3, as DNA: TGTGCCAGCAGCGACGGACAGGGTTTGGGGCTATTCCAAGAGACCCAGTACTTC. This codes for CASSDGQGLGLFQETQYF.

The V call is TRBV6-2 or TRBV6-3, the J call TRBJ2-2; a weak D match, TRBD1 (6 bases). Deletions cut 5 bases from V and 2 bases from J, with 15 bases between. CDR1 is MNHEY, CDR2 SVGEGT, per germline. The CDR3 is made up of 16 amino acids. CDR3 amino acids: CASSSVGAANTGELFF. CDR3 DNA: TGTGCCAGCAGTAGCGTGGGGGCGGCAAACACCGGGGAGCTGTTTTTT.

The chain combines TRBV2 with TRBJ1-1, with D unclear. Germline lookup yields CDR1 SNHLY and CDR2 FYNNEI. This CDR3 has 13 residues. The germline V and J ends were trimmed by 4 bases and 7 bases, with 13 bases remaining between them. The CDR3 DNA reads TGTGCCAGCAGTGGGAGCAGAGAATATGAAGCTTTCTTT. It encodes CASSGSREYEAFF.

The chain is built from TRBV7-2 and TRBJ2-2; 12 bases are shared with TRBD1. V trimming: 0 bases; J trimming: 6 bases; junction bases outside the gene matches: 5. The germline gives CDR1 SGHTA, CDR2 FQGNSA. This CDR3 is built from 17 residues. The CDR3 is CASSLAGQGASAGELFF. CDR3 nucleotide sequence: TGTGCCAGCAGCTTAGCGGGACAGGGGGCCTCGGCCGGGGAGCTGTTTTTT. Full variable domain (remainder filled in from reference TRBV7-2 and TRBJ2-2): GAGVSQSPSNKVTEKGKDVELRCDPISGHTALYWYRQSLGQGLEFLIYFQGNSAPDKSGLPSDRFSAERTGGSVSTLTIQRTQQEDSAVYLCASSLAGQGASAGELFFGEGSRLTVL.

This clonotype was counted many times. The rearrangement joins TRBV19 to TRBJ2-7; 8 bases agree with TRBD1. V was clipped by 8 bases and J by 0 bases; unmatched bases: 3. Germline CDR1 reads LNHDA; CDR2 reads SQIVND (reference sequence). This CDR3 contains 13 residues. The CDR3 here is CASLGTGSYEQYF. In nucleotides, the CDR3 is TGTGCCAGTTTGGGGACAGGCTCCTACGAGCAGTACTTC.

The chain couples TRBV6-6 to TRBJ2-1, with 13 nucleotides matching TRBD2. V lost 6 bases to trimming and J lost 8 bases; unmatched junction nucleotides: 10. CDR1 MNHNY and CDR2 SVGAGI come from the germline V gene (reference sequence). The length of the CDR3 is 16 residues. CDR3 sequence (DNA): TGTGCCAGCAGCGCCCACACTAGCGGGGGGGGCGATGAGCAGTTCTTC. Amino acids: CASSAHTSGGGDEQFF.

The chain recombines TRBV27 with TRBJ2-7; TRBD2 matches at 7 bases. J was trimmed by 7 bases and V by 2 bases; bases with no gene match: 5. CDR1 MNHEY and CDR2 SMNVEV come from the germline V gene (reference sequence). CDR3 length equals 13 residues. CDR3 nucleotides: TGTGCCAGCAGTTTACTGTACGGGAGGGAGCAGTACTTC. It specifies CASSLLYGREQYF.